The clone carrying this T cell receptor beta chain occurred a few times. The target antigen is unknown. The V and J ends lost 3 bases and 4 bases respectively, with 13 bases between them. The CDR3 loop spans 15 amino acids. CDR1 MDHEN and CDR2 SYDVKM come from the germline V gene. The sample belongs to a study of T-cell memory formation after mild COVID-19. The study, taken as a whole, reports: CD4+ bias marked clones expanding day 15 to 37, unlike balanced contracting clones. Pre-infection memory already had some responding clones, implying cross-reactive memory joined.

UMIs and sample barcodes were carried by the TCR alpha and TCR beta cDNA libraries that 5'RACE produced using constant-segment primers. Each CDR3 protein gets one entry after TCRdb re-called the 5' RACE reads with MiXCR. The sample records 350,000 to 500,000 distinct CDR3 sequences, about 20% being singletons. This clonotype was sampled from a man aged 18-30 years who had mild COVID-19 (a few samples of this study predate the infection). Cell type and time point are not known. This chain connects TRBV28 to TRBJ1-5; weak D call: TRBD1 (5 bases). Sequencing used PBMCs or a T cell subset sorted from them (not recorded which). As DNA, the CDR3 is TGTGCCAGCAGTTTCCTGGGGCTAGGAAATCAGCCCCAGCATTTT. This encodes CASSFLGLGNQPQHF.